This T cell receptor beta chain comes out of a study of tumor-infiltrating lymphocytes in primary liver carcinoma. The wider study: The number of productive TCRbeta reads per sample ranged from roughly 3.5 to 7.13 million and was similar across tissue types.

Total RNA and DNA came together from around 20-30 mg of bulk tissue without cell sorting. Histology found more than 80% viable tumor cells per sample. The researchers produced TCR beta cDNA from 500 ng total RNA with a constant-region primer. Employing slightly modified ARM-PCR, three nested multiplex PCR rounds were run, and these gave rise to the TCR beta libraries. Forward primers for TRBV1-TRBV30 and a C-beta reverse primer served the first two PCR rounds, at about 11 cycles each. Each CDR3 protein is one row after TCRdb ran MiXCR on the multiplex PCR reads. This sample has roughly 100,000 distinct CDR3 sequences, with about four fifths found just once. The CDR3 is made up of 14 amino acids. Germline CDR1 is SQVTM and CDR2 is ANQGSEA. This clonotype was seen once. One end of the junction is discordant with germline, which a read error may explain.

The V gene is TRBV29-1, the J gene TRBJ1-1; D is unclear. This TCR was sampled from a man aged 35 to 55 with primary liver carcinoma and hepatitis B virus infection. The material sequenced was liver tumor tissue from sampling region 3. Subset here: tumor region T3, left-lateral pole. The CDR3 DNA follows: TGTAGCGTCGCCAGGTCGACGATGAACACTGGAGTTTTCTTT. Residues: CSVARSTMNTGVFF.